The 19 T cell receptor beta chains given below trace back to one sample, sequenced in a study of blood T cell repertoires in COVID-19. Libraries were prepared by immunoSEQ multiplex PCR; TCRdb keeps only in-frame clonotypes and omits some of them. Among a few hundred thousand clones listed, 65% to 90% were seen once. Sample: peripheral blood. Source of these receptors: a man between 45 and 60 years old with active or convalescent COVID-19.

The chain's CDR3 is CASSPEGGGVDQPQHF. The CDR3 region has the DNA TGTGCCAGCAGCCCAGAGGGAGGAGGGGTTGATCAGCCCCAGCATTTT. This chain joins TRBV9 and TRBJ1-5; D is possibly TRBD1 (5 bases). V was cut by 4 bases and J by 5 bases, with 19 bases left in between. Germline lookup yields CDR1 SGDLS and CDR2 YYNGEE. The CDR3 has 16 amino acids.

The chain has TRBV25-1 and TRBJ2-2; the match to TRBD2 covers 12 bases. CDR3 length: 18 amino acids. V lost 7 bases to trimming and J lost 4 bases; unmatched junction nucleotides: 13. CDR1 and CDR2 from the germline V gene are MGHDK and SYGVNS. CDR3 sequence (DNA): TGTGCCAGCACTCGAGGGCTAGCGGGAGGGCCGGGCACCGGGGAGCTGTTTTTT. Amino acids: CASTRGLAGGPGTGELFF.

The V gene is TRBV15, the J gene TRBJ2-1; 9 positions match TRBD1. Germline V gene lookup returns CDR1 LNHNV and CDR2 YYDKDF (reference sequence). CDR3 length: 15 amino acids. Losses at the gene ends were 1 base for V and 8 bases for J; bases not matched to a gene: 6. The CDR3 nucleotides read TGTGCCACCAGCAGAGGACAGGGGGGGTTGTATGAGCAGTTCTTC. It specifies CATSRGQGGLYEQFF.

The chain recombines TRBV4-1 with TRBJ2-5; possibly TRBD2 for D (5 bases). This CDR3 is 15 amino acids long. The germline V gene encodes CDR1 MGHRA and CDR2 YSYEKL. Trimming removed 6 bases from V and 4 bases from J, with 18 bases in between. In nucleotides, the CDR3 is TGCGCCAGCAGTCGGGAACAGTTAGGTCCAGAGACCCAGTACTTC. It translates to CASSREQLGPETQYF.

V is TRBV6-4 and J is TRBJ2-2; weak D call: TRBD1 (6 bases). The CDR3 is made up of 14 amino acids. From germline, CDR1 is MRHNA and CDR2 SNTAGT. Trimming pared 6 bases from V and 5 bases from J, leaving 13 bases between. The CDR3 loop reads CASSPGTLTGELFF. CDR3 nucleotides: TGTGCCAGCAGCCCCGGGACACTAACCGGGGAGCTGTTTTTT.

This chain links TRBV30 with TRBJ1-1; D unresolved. Germline V gives CDR1 GTSNPN, CDR2 SVGIG (reference sequence). The ends were cut back, 4 bases at V and 6 bases at J, with 12 bases in the middle. CDR3 length equals 12 residues. The CDR3 loop is CAWILGSAEAFF. CDR3 nucleotides: TGTGCCTGGATTCTGGGGAGCGCTGAAGCTTTCTTT.

Here the CDR3 reads CAISESGVFAGGVDTQYF. The CDR3, as DNA: TGTGCCATCAGTGAGTCGGGTGTTTTTGCGGGAGGAGTAGATACGCAGTATTTT. The J gene is TRBJ2-3, the V gene TRBV10-3; 8 nucleotides align to TRBD2. Germline values: CDR1 ENHRY, CDR2 SYGVKD. The CDR3 is made up of 18 amino acids. The trim removed 0 bases at V and 5 bases at J, leaving 13 bases unmatched.

J is TRBJ1-6 and V is TRBV5-1; 7 bases align to TRBD1. With 6 bases clipped from V and 7 bases from J, the junction kept 7 bases outside the gene matches. Germline CDR1 SGHRS, CDR2 YFSETQ. The CDR3 loop spans 14 amino acids. The CDR3 is CASKTQGDNSPLHF. In nucleotides, the CDR3 is TGCGCCAGCAAGACCCAGGGGGACAATTCACCCCTCCACTTT.

This rearrangement joins TRBV18 to TRBJ2-7; 14 bases fit TRBD2. Germline V gene lookup returns CDR1 KGHSH and CDR2 LQKENI. The length of the CDR3 is 18 residues. J was trimmed by 9 bases and V by 3 bases; bases with no gene match: 16. The CDR3, as DNA: TGTGCCAGCTCACCGTCGGGACTAGCGGGAGCGGCCTCCGGCGGGCAGTACTTC. Translated, it gives CASSPSGLAGAASGGQYF.

V is TRBV7-3 and J is TRBJ2-1; D possibly corresponds to TRBD1 (5 bases). Germline V gene lookup returns CDR1 SGHTA and CDR2 FQGTGA. CDR3 length: 15 amino acids. V lost 4 bases and J lost 3, with 13 bases in between. CDR3 amino acids: CASSSQGGDYNEQFF. The DNA for the CDR3 is TGTGCCAGCAGCTCCCAGGGTGGGGACTACAATGAGCAGTTCTTC.

The chain couples TRBV10-3 to TRBJ1-4; 10 bases are a match to TRBD1. The CDR3 has 13 amino acids. CDR1 and CDR2 from the germline V gene are ENHRY and SYGVKD. Trimming cost V 10 bases and J 8 bases; bases outside gene matches: 7. The CDR3 region has the DNA TGTGCCACGGGGCGGGACAGGGGCGAAAAACTGTTTTTT. Protein product: CATGRDRGEKLFF.

The CDR3 here is CASRPPGAHTDTQYF. In DNA form, the CDR3 reads TGTGCCAGTAGACCCCCAGGGGCCCACACAGATACGCAGTATTTT. The rearrangement links TRBV19 to TRBJ2-3, with D perhaps matching TRBD1 (6 bases). Germline loops: CDR1 LNHDA, CDR2 SQIVND (reference sequence). The CDR3 runs to 15 residues. Trimming left V 6 bases short and J 2 bases short, with 15 bases between.

By proportion, this clone is large (0.1 to 1%). The J gene is TRBJ2-2, the V gene TRBV6-5; D is ambiguous. V shed 4 bases and J shed 2 bases, with 5 bases lying between them. The germline gives CDR1 MNHEY, CDR2 SVGAGI. CDR3 length: 13 amino acids. CDR3 sequence reads: CASSSLNTGELFF. The CDR3 DNA follows: TGTGCCAGCAGTTCCCTCAACACCGGGGAGCTGTTTTTT.

The chain carries TRBV9 and TRBJ2-1, with 8 bases identical to TRBD2. The CDR3 runs 16 residues. V gave up 2 bases and J gave up 3 bases; unmatched junction bases: 7. The germline CDR1 and CDR2 sequences are SGDLS and YYNGEE. The CDR3 bases are TGTGCCAGCAGCGTTTACCCCGGGACTAGCTACAATGAGCAGTTCTTC. This sequence encodes CASSVYPGTSYNEQFF.

V usage is TRBV7-3 and J usage is TRBJ2-2; TRBD1 matches at 11 bases. This CDR3 region has 15 residues. Germline CDR1 and CDR2: SGHTA and FQGTGA. Germline trimming cut 4 bases from V and 4 bases from J; bases unmatched to any gene: 2. In DNA, the CDR3 is TGTGCCAGCAGCTCCGGGACAGGGGGCACCGGGGAGCTGTTTTTT. Translating it yields CASSSGTGGTGELFF.

Worth noting for this clone: Other nucleotide sequences in the sample specify the same CDR3. J is TRBJ2-5 and V is TRBV19, with D tentatively TRBD2 (6 bases). Germline-derived CDR1 and CDR2 are LNHDA and SQIVND (reference sequence). The CDR3 is 13 amino acids. V was clipped by 5 bases and J by 5 bases, with 12 bases between them. In nucleotides, the CDR3 is TGTGCCAGTAGTGCTACTGGGGGGGAGACCCAGTACTTC. Translated, it gives CASSATGGETQYF.

The CDR3 bases are TGTGCCAGCAGCTTGTCCACTAGCCACGAGACCCAGTACTTC. It codes for CASSLSTSHETQYF. J is TRBJ2-5 and V is TRBV5-4, with a weak D call TRBD2 (6 bases). V dropped 1 base and J dropped 5 bases, with 12 bases sitting between them. Germline loops: CDR1 SGHNT, CDR2 YYREEE (reference sequence). The CDR3 is made up of 14 amino acids.

The rearrangement links TRBV10-3 to TRBJ1-2; tentatively, D is TRBD1 (5 bases). The V gene's germline CDR1 is ENHRY and CDR2 SYGVKD. The ends were cut back, 4 bases at V and 9 bases at J, with 18 bases in the middle. There are 14 residues in the CDR3. The CDR3 nucleotides are TGTGCCATCAGTGGGGGGGTCTCTATCGACCGCTACACCTTC. This codes for CAISGGVSIDRYTF.

The V gene is TRBV5-4, the J gene TRBJ2-1; TRBD2 matches 10 bases. CDR3 length: 15 residues. V was pared by 4 bases and J by 4 bases, with 5 bases of the junction left unmatched. CDR1 and CDR2 (germline): SGHNT, YYREEE (reference sequence). The CDR3 nucleotides read TGTGCCAGCAGCCCGCTAGCGGGGGAATACAATGAGCAGTTCTTC. Amino acids: CASSPLAGEYNEQFF.